The entry below gives a single T cell receptor (beta chain) sequence along with its context. Its target is unknown. The data belong to a study of T cell responses to AZD1222 COVID-19 vaccine. Points from the study as a whole: Clonal diversity was possibly underestimated; the donors were predominantly white British and more often female. All repertoire sampling was performed exclusively after the peak T cell response.

Using immunoSEQ multiplex PCR, the repertoire was profiled, and TCRdb retains in-frame clones only, with some absent. The profile shows around 140,000 clones, 88% of them singletons. CDR3 size: 15 residues. Germline-derived CDR1 and CDR2 are MDHEN and SYDVKM. The V end lost 5 bases, the J end lost 4 bases, and 18 bases lay between the germline ends. This receptor was identified in an adult who received the MenACWY meningococcal vaccine as a control. The sequences come from peripheral blood, collected 28 days after the second dose of the MenACWY control vaccine. J is TRBJ2-7 and V is TRBV28; no reliable D call. In DNA form, the CDR3 reads TGTGCCAGCAGTGACCCCCCGGTGGAAAGGTACGAGCAGTACTTC. This encodes CASSDPPVERYEQYF. The whole variable domain, remainder taken from reference TRBV28 and TRBJ2-7, is DVKVTQSSRYLVKRTGEKVFLECVQDMDHENMFWYRQDPGLGLRLIYFSYDVKMKEKGDIPEGYSVSREKKERFSLILESASTNQTSMYLCASSDPPVERYEQYFGPGTRLTVT.